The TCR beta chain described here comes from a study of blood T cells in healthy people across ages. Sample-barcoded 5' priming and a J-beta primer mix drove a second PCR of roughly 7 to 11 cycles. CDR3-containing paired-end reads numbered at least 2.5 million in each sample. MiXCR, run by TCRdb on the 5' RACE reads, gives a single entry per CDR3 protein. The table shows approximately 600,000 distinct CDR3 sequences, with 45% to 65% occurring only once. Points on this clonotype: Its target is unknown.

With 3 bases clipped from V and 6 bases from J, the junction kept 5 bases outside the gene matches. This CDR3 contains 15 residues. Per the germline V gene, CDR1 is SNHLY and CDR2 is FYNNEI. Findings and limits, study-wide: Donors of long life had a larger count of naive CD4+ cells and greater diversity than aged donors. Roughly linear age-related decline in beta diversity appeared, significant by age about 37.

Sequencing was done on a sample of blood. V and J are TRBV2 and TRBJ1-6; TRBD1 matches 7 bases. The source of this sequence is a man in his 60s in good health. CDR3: CASSDLGQPNSPLHF. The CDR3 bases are TGTGCCAGCAGTGATTTGGGACAGCCTAATTCACCCCTCCACTTT.